The rows below give T cell receptor beta chains drawn from one sample of a study of blood T cell repertoires in COVID-19. Sequenced by immunoSEQ multiplex PCR; TCRdb stores in-frame clones only, minus some. The data show approximately 7,000 clones, over 75% seen once. Sequencing was carried out using peripheral blood. These receptors were obtained from a human donor in a cohort sampled during active COVID-19. Each CDR3 is given with its conserved first and last residue. The D gene is left open where the match is weak. Some rows have no size entry. The others give once, few or many, or a class for an expanded clone.

V: TRBV5-1
length: 13
D: -
size: -
J: TRBJ2-7
CDR3: CASSLQGSYEQYF
DNA: TGCGCCAGCAGCTTGCAGGGGAGCTACGAGCAGTACTTC

V: TRBV7-9
length: 16
D: TRBD1
size: -
J: TRBJ2-3
CDR3: CASRFRTGGVTDTQYF
DNA: TGTGCCAGCAGGTTCAGGACAGGGGGCGTCACAGATACGCAGTATTTT

V: TRBV6-5
length: 14
D: -
size: -
J: TRBJ1-2
CDR3: CASSSLQGPYGYTF
DNA: TGTGCCAGCAGCAGTCTACAGGGCCCCTATGGCTACACCTTC

V: TRBV6-6
length: 16
D: TRBD1
size: -
J: TRBJ1-4
CDR3: CASSYLAGTANEKLFF
DNA: TGTGCCAGCAGTTACCTCGCCGGGACAGCGAATGAAAAACTGTTTTTT

V: TRBV12-3/TRBV12-4
length: 12
D: -
size: -
J: TRBJ2-3
CDR3: CASTESTDTQYF
DNA: TGTGCCAGCACGGAGAGCACAGATACGCAGTATTTT

V: TRBV12-3/TRBV12-4
length: 12
D: -
size: -
J: TRBJ1-2
CDR3: CASSFGDYGYTF
DNA: TGTGCCAGCAGTTTCGGGGACTATGGCTACACCTTC

V: TRBV19
length: 13
D: -
size: -
J: TRBJ2-7
CDR3: CASSNQNSYEQYF
DNA: TGTGCCAGTAGTAATCAGAACTCCTACGAGCAGTACTTC

V: TRBV19
length: 13
D: TRBD1
size: -
J: TRBJ1-1
CDR3: CASSISGQTEAFF
DNA: TGTGCCAGTAGTATATCGGGACAGACTGAAGCTTTCTTT

V: TRBV5-4
length: 19
D: -
size: -
J: TRBJ1-6
CDR3: CASRVKDAGRRSYNSPLHF
DNA: TGTGCCAGCAGAGTAAAGGACGCCGGGCGGAGGTCCTATAATTCACCCCTCCACTTT

V: TRBV24-1
length: 13
D: -
size: -
J: TRBJ2-7
CDR3: CATSQPAAYEQYF
DNA: TGTGCCACCAGTCAGCCAGCGGCCTACGAGCAGTACTTC

V: TRBV4-1
length: 15
D: -
size: -
J: TRBJ2-7
CDR3: CASSQDQAAWLEQYF
DNA: TGCGCCAGCAGCCAAGATCAAGCGGCCTGGCTCGAGCAGTACTTC

V: TRBV6-1
length: 16
D: -
size: once
J: TRBJ1-4
CDR3: CASREFPRGSNEKLFF
DNA: TGTGCCAGCAGAGAATTCCCAAGGGGTTCAAATGAAAAACTGTTTTTT

V: TRBV7-6
length: 16
D: TRBD1
size: -
J: TRBJ2-1
CDR3: CASSPGTAKPYNEQFF
DNA: TGTGCCAGCAGCCCCGGGACAGCCAAGCCCTACAATGAGCAGTTCTTC

V: TRBV30
length: 12
D: -
size: -
J: TRBJ2-2
CDR3: CAWGRLAGELFF
DNA: TGTGCCTGGGGTCGTTTAGCCGGGGAGCTGTTTTTT

V: TRBV5-5
length: 13
D: -
size: -
J: TRBJ2-1
CDR3: CASRMELSGVRFF
DNA: TGTGCCAGCAGGATGGAGCTATCGGGGGTACGGTTCTTC

V: TRBV9
length: 15
D: TRBD2
size: once
J: TRBJ2-5
CDR3: CASSVDPSGSETQYF
DNA: TGTGCCAGCAGCGTTGACCCTAGCGGGAGCGAGACCCAGTACTTC

V: TRBV18
length: 13
D: TRBD1
size: -
J: TRBJ1-1
CDR3: CASSPGTGNEAFF
DNA: TGTGCCAGCTCACCCGGGACAGGGAATGAAGCTTTCTTT

V: TRBV5-1
length: 15
D: -
size: -
J: TRBJ2-5
CDR3: CASRGGGPIQETQYF
DNA: TGCGCCAGCAGAGGCGGGGGCCCTATACAAGAGACCCAGTACTTC

V: TRBV19
length: 15
D: TRBD2
size: -
J: TRBJ2-1
CDR3: CASSLSSGPYNEQFF
DNA: TGTGCCAGTAGTCTCTCTAGCGGGCCTTACAATGAGCAGTTCTTC

V: TRBV4-1
length: 14
D: TRBD1
size: -
J: TRBJ1-2
CDR3: CASSHQGVGYGYTF
DNA: TGCGCCAGCAGCCACCAGGGGGTCGGCTATGGCTACACCTTC

V: TRBV7-9
length: 14
D: TRBD1
size: once
J: TRBJ2-3
CDR3: CASSLRQGTDTQYF
DNA: TGTGCCAGCAGCTTACGACAGGGGACAGATACGCAGTATTTT

V: TRBV10-3
length: 14
D: TRBD1
size: -
J: TRBJ1-1
CDR3: CAIRMDRANTEAFF
DNA: TGTGCCATCAGGATGGACAGGGCGAACACTGAAGCTTTCTTT

V: TRBV28
length: 15
D: TRBD1
size: once
J: TRBJ1-5
CDR3: CASGQGAHNNQPQHF
DNA: TGTGCCAGCGGACAGGGGGCGCATAACAATCAGCCCCAGCATTTT

V: TRBV28
length: 14
D: TRBD1
size: once
J: TRBJ2-7
CDR3: CASSYPGQFYEQYF
DNA: TGTGCCAGCAGTTATCCGGGACAGTTCTACGAGCAGTACTTC

V: TRBV27
length: 15
D: TRBD1
size: -
J: TRBJ1-2
CDR3: CASSFSGGKGYGYTF
DNA: TGTGCCAGCAGTTTCTCAGGGGGCAAGGGCTATGGCTACACCTTC

V: TRBV3-1/TRBV3-2
length: 17
D: TRBD1
size: -
J: TRBJ2-6
CDR3: CASRITGERSGANVLTF
DNA: TGTGCCAGCAGAATCACAGGGGAGCGATCTGGGGCCAACGTCCTGACTTTC

V: TRBV5-3
length: 16
D: TRBD2
size: -
J: TRBJ2-7
CDR3: CARSLAATSGRYEQYF
DNA: TGTGCCAGAAGCTTGGCCGCTACTAGCGGGAGGTACGAGCAGTACTTC

V: TRBV11-1
length: 15
D: -
size: -
J: TRBJ2-1
CDR3: CASRAGLGIYNEQFF
DNA: TGTGCCAGCAGGGCGGGTCTGGGGATTTACAATGAGCAGTTCTTC